This T cell receptor (beta chain) was sequenced in a study of spatial heterogeneity in lung cancer. As for the study in general: Raw reads contained each unique TCR and UMI combination more than ten times on average.

Germline assignment: CDR1 SGHAT and CDR2 FQNNGV. After removal of 4 bases from V and 6 bases from J, the junction contained 7 bases not matched to a gene. CDR3 size: 17 residues. MiXCR, applied by TCRdb to the 5' RACE reads, yields one record per CDR3 protein. The sample holds some 7,400 distinct CDR3 sequences, roughly 7.5% seen once. This clonotype qualifies as medium-sized. Its antigen is unknown. This beta chain lies outside the target of a library built for alpha chains; its clone size means little. The time point is: sample taken at primary tumor resection. Tumor, nontumor lung or frozen PBMC supplied whole RNA that was sequenced unsorted. Study conclusions and caveats: Alpha and beta chain coverage of tumor T cells was estimated at about 6.5% and 14%, respectively. One measure, the expanded intratumoral alpha and beta TCR count, tracked tumor mutation counts.

V is TRBV11-2 and J is TRBJ2-2; 14 bases line up with TRBD2. This sequence was found in a female donor with early-stage non-small cell lung cancer. This material consisted of lung tumor tissue, taken at surgery. The CDR3 sequence is CASSSTGTSGSAGELFF. The DNA for the CDR3 is TGTGCCAGCAGCTCAACCGGGACTAGCGGGAGTGCCGGGGAGCTGTTTTTT. Complete variable domain (other parts from reference TRBV11-2 and TRBJ2-2): EAGVAQSPRYKIIEKRQSVAFWCNPISGHATLYWYQQILGQGPKLLIQFQNNGVVDDSQLPKDRFSAERLKGVDSTLKIQPAKLEDSAVYLCASSSTGTSGSAGELFFGEGSRLTVL.